This TCR beta chain emerged from a study of CD8 T cells in Susac syndrome. The authors carried out high-throughput sequencing of TCR beta. They applied it to CD8+ and CD4+ T cells obtained from blood. The authors reverse transcribed about 0.5 to 1 ug RNA with random hexamers. TCRdb re-analysed the immunoSEQ multiplex PCR reads in MiXCR, keeping a single row per CDR3 protein. This table has about 150,000 distinct CDR3 sequences, 92% appearing once. Trimming at V came to 3 bases and at J to 2 bases, leaving 10 bases not matched to a gene. Germline V CDR1 and CDR2: SEHNR, FQNEAQ (reference sequence). The CDR3 covers 18 residues. This clonotype was seen only once.

This chain joins TRBV7-9 and TRBJ2-3; 11 bases agree with TRBD2. Sequencing was done on a sample of CD4+ T cells from PBMCs. This receptor was identified in a human donor in good health. This CDR3 reads CASSFTASGGPYTDTQYF. For the CDR3, the DNA is TGTGCCAGCAGCTTCACGGCTAGCGGGGGGCCATACACAGATACGCAGTATTTT.